This TCR beta chain was retrieved from a study of blood T cell repertoires in COVID-19. Study-level background: Nucleic acid was either cDNA or gDNA, and it came from T cells, B-cell-depleted T cells, or PBMCs.

This clone was counted a single time. Assay: immunoSEQ multiplex PCR; the TCRdb copy retains only in-frame clones and omits some. The table has roughly 330,000 clones, approximately 90% seen once. This CDR3 is built from 14 residues. V lost 4 bases and J 6 bases, leaving 15 bases between the germline ends. Germline V gene sequence: CDR1 SGHAT, CDR2 FQDESV (reference sequence). V usage is TRBV11-1 and J usage is TRBJ1-2; D is undetermined. The receptor was isolated from a woman aged 45-59 years with active or convalescent COVID-19. Sequenced material: peripheral blood. The CDR3 DNA reads as TGTGCCAGCAGCTCCATGGAGGGAGTAAATGGCTACACCTTC. This codes for CASSSMEGVNGYTF. Using reference TRBV11-1 and TRBJ1-2 for the parts outside the CDR3, the full variable domain is EAEVAQSPRYKITEKSQAVAFWCDPISGHATLYWYRQILGQGPELLVQFQDESVVDDSQLPKDRFSAERLKGVDSTLKIQPAELGDSAMYLCASSSMEGVNGYTFGSGTRLTVV.